The present T cell receptor (beta chain) was sequenced within a study of shared clonotypes between healthy human individuals. Study-wide results and limits: Only blood was sampled; tissue repertoires likely differ. Sorted-subset sequencing was shown by rarefaction to be incomplete despite large depth.

This clone was recorded a few times. Its antigen is not known. The germline V gene has CDR1 MNHEY and CDR2 SMNVEV (reference sequence). V lost 0 bases, J lost 2 bases, and 14 bases lay in between. There are 16 residues in the CDR3. The assay was immunoSEQ multiplex PCR, and TCRdb's table has in-frame clones only and misses some. The sample lists approximately 720,000 clones; around 90% were seen once. Naive CD8 cells comprised CD45RO-negative, CCR7-positively selected cells, excluding terminally differentiated effector memory CD45RA+ cells. HIV-negative, healthy adults without recent acute infections or vaccinations were the donors.

This rearrangement joins TRBV27 to TRBJ2-7; the D gene is possibly TRBD2 (5 bases). This sequence originates from a man in his thirties or forties in good health. The sample comprised naive CD8+ T cells sorted from blood. The DNA of the CDR3 is TGTGCCAGCAGTTTATCGTCCGGGAACTACGCCTACGAGCAGTACTTC. It specifies CASSLSSGNYAYEQYF.